Listed below are T cell receptor gamma chains from one sample, sequenced in a study of γδ T cells in repeated Plasmodium falciparum infection. TCRdb re-identified clones in the multiplex PCR reads via CATT. The sample contains about 30,000 gamma-chain clones, approximately 1.4% of which appear only once. The specimen sequenced was gamma-delta T cells from blood. Receptors originate from a pool of human donors (malaria-infected and uninfected, not separated). The CDR3 runs from the conserved cysteine through the conserved F or W. The size entry gives how often the clone was seen (once, few, many) or a class if it is expanded.

J gene: TRGJ1/TRGJ2
clone size: many
V gene: TRGV3
CDR3 protein: CATWDNLSNYYRKLF
CDR3 DNA: TGTGCCACCTGGGACAACCTGTCGAATTATTATAGGAAACTCTTT

J gene: TRGJP
clone size: many
V gene: TRGV9
CDR3 protein: CALWDLQELGKKIKVF
CDR3 DNA: TGTGCCTTGTGGGACCTCCAAGAGTTGGGCAAAAAAATCAAGGTATTT

J gene: TRGJ1/TRGJ2
clone size: many
V gene: TRGV2
CDR3 protein: CATWDGSPRYKKLF
CDR3 DNA: TGTGCCACCTGGGACGGTTCCCCGAGGTATAAGAAACTCTTT

J gene: TRGJ1/TRGJ2
clone size: large
V gene: TRGV9
CDR3 protein: CALWDSPWYKKLF
CDR3 DNA: TGTGCCTTGTGGGACTCCCCGTGGTATAAGAAACTCTTT

J gene: TRGJ1/TRGJ2
clone size: many
V gene: TRGV8
CDR3 protein: CATWKKNYYKKLF
CDR3 DNA: TGTGCCACCTGGAAGAAGAATTATTATAAGAAACTCTTT